What follows are 10 T cell receptor beta chains derived from one specimen sequenced in a study of glioma-infiltrating T cells after dendritic cell vaccination. The time point denotes: after dendritic cell vaccination, including at tumor progression/relapse. Data came from immunoSEQ multiplex PCR; TCRdb stores just in-frame clones and leaves some out. The table includes approximately 110,000 clones, 90% detected once. Sequences were derived from blood, sampled after dendritic cell vaccination. The receptors were sampled from a human donor with glioblastoma.

This clone was counted a single time. The junction does not match germline at one end; this may be a read error. V usage is TRBV6-5 and J usage is TRBJ1-1; TRBD1 matches at 9 bases. CDR3 size: 14 residues. Looked up from germline, CDR1 is MNHEY and CDR2 is SVGAGI. CDR3 residues: CASRIGQGNTEVFF. CDR3 bases: TGTGCCAGCAGGATAGGACAGGGGAACACTGAAGTTTTCTTT.

The gene calls are TRBV21-1 and TRBJ1-3. TRBV21-1 is a known pseudogene. CDR3 length equals 16 residues. CDR3 nucleotide sequence: TGTGCCAGCAGCAAAACTGTGGGGGGACTTGGAAACACCATATATTTT. Protein product: CASSKTVGGLGNTIYF.

This chain joins TRBV6-6 and TRBJ2-5; 9 nucleotides align to TRBD2. CDR1 MNHNY and CDR2 SVGAGI come from the germline V gene (reference sequence). The CDR3 extends over 13 amino acids. J gave up 5 bases and V 6 bases, and 4 bases lay outside the gene matches. CDR3 DNA sequence: TGTGCCAGCAGAGCGGGAGGTGATGAGACCCAGTACTTC. Translating gives CASRAGGDETQYF.

The chain links TRBV2 to TRBJ1-4; maybe TRBD1 (6 bases). Trimming cost V 6 bases and J 0 bases, with 8 bases left between them. The CDR3 extends over 14 amino acids. Germline V gene data show CDR1 as SNHLY and CDR2 as FYNNEI. CDR3 protein: CASRGQSTNEKLFF. Here the CDR3 DNA reads TGTGCCAGCAGGGGACAATCAACTAATGAAAAACTGTTTTTT.

The chain links TRBV5-6 to TRBJ1-5, with D tentatively TRBD1 (5 bases). Germline V lookup: CDR1 SGHDT, CDR2 YYEEEE. Trimming removed 4 bases at V and 0 bases at J, with 14 bases between. CDR3 length: 16 residues. CDR3 nucleotides: TGTGCCAGCAGCATGGCGGGGGTTTATAGCAATCAGCCCCAGCATTTT. Its protein product is CASSMAGVYSNQPQHF.

A few counts support this clone. The chain uses TRBV5-1 and TRBJ1-5; TRBD1 is a possible D gene (6 bases). Deletions cut 0 bases from V and 6 bases from J, with 10 bases between. The CDR3 is 14 residues long. Germline V CDR1 and CDR2: SGHRS, YFSETQ. The CDR3 spells CASSLAGGTQPQHF. CDR3 coding DNA: TGCGCCAGCAGCTTGGCGGGGGGCACTCAGCCCCAGCATTTT.

This chain uses TRBV5-8 with TRBJ2-7, with 9 bases fitting TRBD1. V lost 2 bases and J lost 5; bases outside the gene matches: 8. The CDR3 contains 15 residues. The germline CDR1 and CDR2 sequences are SGHTS and YDEGEE. The CDR3 coding sequence is TGTGCCAGCAGCTTTCACGGGACAGGGAGGGACGAGCAGTACTTC. Protein sequence: CASSFHGTGRDEQYF. Looking up the rest from reference TRBV5-8 and TRBJ2-7 gives the full variable domain: EAGVTQSPTHLIKTRGQQATLRCSPISGHTSVYWYQQALGLGLQFLLWYDEGEERNRGNFPPRFSGRQFPNYSSELNVNALELEDSALYLCASSFHGTGRDEQYFGPGTRLTVT.

This chain connects TRBV19 to TRBJ2-6; no firm D call. Germline values: CDR1 LNHDA, CDR2 SQIVND (reference sequence). The CDR3 is 13 residues long. Deletions cut 5 bases from V and 5 bases from J, with 7 bases between. The CDR3 nucleotides are TGTGCCAGTAGTTCCCATCGGGCCAACGTCCTGACTTTC. This translates into CASSSHRANVLTF.

J is TRBJ2-4 and V is TRBV7-9; 15 bases are shared with TRBD2. Germline V gene data show CDR1 as SEHNR and CDR2 as FQNEAQ (reference sequence). This CDR3 spans 19 amino acids. J was trimmed by 0 bases and V by 4 bases; bases with no gene match: 7. For the CDR3, the DNA is TGTGCCAGCAGCTGGGGGACTAGCGGGGGGAACCTAGCCAAAAACATTCAGTACTTC. This translates into CASSWGTSGGNLAKNIQYF.

This chain connects TRBV29-1 to TRBJ2-5; 9 bases fit TRBD2. The CDR3 runs 13 residues. Germline V CDR1 and CDR2: SQVTM, ANQGSEA. After removal of 2 bases from V and 8 bases from J, the junction contained 6 bases not matched to a gene. CDR3 in amino acids: CSVEIGAGGTQYF. The CDR3 DNA sequence: TGCAGCGTTGAAATTGGAGCGGGGGGAACCCAGTACTTC. The variable domain in full, with the rest retrieved from reference TRBV29-1 and TRBJ2-5, is SAVISQKPSRDICQRGTSLTIQCQVDSQVTMMFWYRQQPGQSLTLIATANQGSEATYESGFVIDKFPISRPNLTFSTLTVSNMSPEDSSIYLCSVEIGAGGTQYFGPGTRLLVL.